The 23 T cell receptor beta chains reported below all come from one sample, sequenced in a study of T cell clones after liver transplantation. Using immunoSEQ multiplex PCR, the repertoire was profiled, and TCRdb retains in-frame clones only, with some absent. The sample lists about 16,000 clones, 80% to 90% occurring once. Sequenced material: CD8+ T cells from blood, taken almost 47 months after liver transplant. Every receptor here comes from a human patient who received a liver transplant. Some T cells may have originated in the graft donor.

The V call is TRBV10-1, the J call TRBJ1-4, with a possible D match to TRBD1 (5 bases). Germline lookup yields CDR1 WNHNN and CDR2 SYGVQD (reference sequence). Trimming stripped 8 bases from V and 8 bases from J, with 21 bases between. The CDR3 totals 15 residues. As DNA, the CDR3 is TGCGCCAGCCCCACGTGGGACCTCCTCGAGGAAAAACTGTTTTTT. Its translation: CASPTWDLLEEKLFF.

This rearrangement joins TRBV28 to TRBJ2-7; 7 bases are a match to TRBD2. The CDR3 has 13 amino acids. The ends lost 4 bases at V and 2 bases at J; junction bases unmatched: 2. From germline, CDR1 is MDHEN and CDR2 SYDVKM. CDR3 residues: CASSWEGTYEQYF. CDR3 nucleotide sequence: TGTGCCAGCAGTTGGGAGGGGACCTACGAGCAGTACTTC.

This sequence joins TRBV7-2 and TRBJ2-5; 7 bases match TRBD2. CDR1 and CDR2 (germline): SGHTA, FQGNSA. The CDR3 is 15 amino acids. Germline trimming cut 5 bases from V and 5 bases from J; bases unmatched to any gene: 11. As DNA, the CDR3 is TGTGCCAGCAGCCCGGTAGCGGGTGAGGGGGAGACCCAGTACTTC. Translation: CASSPVAGEGETQYF.

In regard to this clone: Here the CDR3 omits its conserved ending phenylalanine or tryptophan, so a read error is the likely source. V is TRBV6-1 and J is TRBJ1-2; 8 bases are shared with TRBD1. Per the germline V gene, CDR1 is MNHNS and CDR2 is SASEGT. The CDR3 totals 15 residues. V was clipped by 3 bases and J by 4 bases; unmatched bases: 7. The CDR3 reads CASSDRQGNSYGYTL. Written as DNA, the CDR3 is TGTGCCAGCAGTGACCGACAGGGGAATTCCTATGGCTACACCCTC.

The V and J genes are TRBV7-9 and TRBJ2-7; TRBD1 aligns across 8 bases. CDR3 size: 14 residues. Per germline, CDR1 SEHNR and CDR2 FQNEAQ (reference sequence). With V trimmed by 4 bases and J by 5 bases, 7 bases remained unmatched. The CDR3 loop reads CASSWDRSMNEQYF. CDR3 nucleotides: TGTGCCAGCAGCTGGGACAGGTCGATGAACGAGCAGTACTTC.

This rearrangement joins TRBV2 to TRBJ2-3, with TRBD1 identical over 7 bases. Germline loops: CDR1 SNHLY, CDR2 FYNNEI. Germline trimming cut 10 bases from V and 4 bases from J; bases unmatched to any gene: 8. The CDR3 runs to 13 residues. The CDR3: CATSDRVADTQYF. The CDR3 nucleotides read TGTGCCACATCCGACAGGGTAGCAGATACGCAGTATTTT.

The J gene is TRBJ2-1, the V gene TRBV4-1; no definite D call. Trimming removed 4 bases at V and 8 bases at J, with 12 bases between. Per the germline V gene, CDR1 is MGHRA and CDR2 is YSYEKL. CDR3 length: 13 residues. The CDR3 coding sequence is TGCGCCAGCAGCCTCGGCACCCGGGATGAGCAGTTCTTC. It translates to CASSLGTRDEQFF.

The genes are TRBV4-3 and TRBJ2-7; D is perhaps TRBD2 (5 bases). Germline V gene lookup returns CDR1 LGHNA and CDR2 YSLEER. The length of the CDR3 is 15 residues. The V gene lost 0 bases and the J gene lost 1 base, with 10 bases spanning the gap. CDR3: CASSQEGRGSYEQYF. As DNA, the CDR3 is TGCGCCAGCAGCCAAGAGGGCCGAGGGTCCTACGAGCAGTACTTC.

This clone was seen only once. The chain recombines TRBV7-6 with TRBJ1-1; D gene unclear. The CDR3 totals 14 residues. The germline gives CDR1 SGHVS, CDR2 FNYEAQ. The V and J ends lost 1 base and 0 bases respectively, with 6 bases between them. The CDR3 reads CASSLGQLNTEAFF. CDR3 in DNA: TGTGCCAGCAGCTTAGGGCAGTTGAACACTGAAGCTTTCTTT.

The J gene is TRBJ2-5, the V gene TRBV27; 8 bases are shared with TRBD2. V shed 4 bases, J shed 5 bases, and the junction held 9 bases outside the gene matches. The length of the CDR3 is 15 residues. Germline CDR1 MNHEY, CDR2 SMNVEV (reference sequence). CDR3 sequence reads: CASSSLSGAPETQYF. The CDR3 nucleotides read TGTGCCAGCAGTTCCCTTAGCGGGGCCCCGGAGACCCAGTACTTC.

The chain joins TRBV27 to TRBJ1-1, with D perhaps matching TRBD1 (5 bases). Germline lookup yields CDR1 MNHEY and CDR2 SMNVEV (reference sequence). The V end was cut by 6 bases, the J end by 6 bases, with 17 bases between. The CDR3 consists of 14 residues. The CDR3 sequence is CASSLRDGRSEAFF. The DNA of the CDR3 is TGTGCCAGCAGCCTCAGGGACGGAAGATCTGAAGCTTTCTTT.

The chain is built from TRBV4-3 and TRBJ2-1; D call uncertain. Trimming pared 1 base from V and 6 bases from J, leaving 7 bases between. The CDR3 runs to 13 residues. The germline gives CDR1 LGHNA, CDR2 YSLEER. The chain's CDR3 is CASSQGRINEQFF. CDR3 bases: TGCGCCAGCAGCCAAGGCCGGATCAATGAGCAGTTCTTC.

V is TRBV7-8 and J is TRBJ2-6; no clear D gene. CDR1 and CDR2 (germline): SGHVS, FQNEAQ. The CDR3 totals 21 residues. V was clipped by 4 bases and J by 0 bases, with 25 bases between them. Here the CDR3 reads CASSSPFVGSRGISGANVLTF. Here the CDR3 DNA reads TGTGCCAGCAGCTCCCCCTTTGTTGGAAGCCGCGGAATCTCTGGGGCCAACGTCCTGACTTTC.

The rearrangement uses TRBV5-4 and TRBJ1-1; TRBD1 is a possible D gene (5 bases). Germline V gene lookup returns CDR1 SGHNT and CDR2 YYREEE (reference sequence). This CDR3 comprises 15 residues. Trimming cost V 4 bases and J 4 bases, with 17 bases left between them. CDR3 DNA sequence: TGTGCCAGCAGCCTCGAGAATGGGGGTATCACTGAAGCTTTCTTT. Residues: CASSLENGGITEAFF.

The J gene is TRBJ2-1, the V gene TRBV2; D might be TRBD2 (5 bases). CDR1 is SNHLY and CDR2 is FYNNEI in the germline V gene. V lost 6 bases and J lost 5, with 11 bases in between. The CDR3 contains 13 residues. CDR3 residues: CASRDTRNNEQFF. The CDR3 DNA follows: TGTGCCAGCAGGGATACTAGAAACAATGAGCAGTTCTTC. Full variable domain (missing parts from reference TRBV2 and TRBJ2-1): EPEVTQTPSHQVTQMGQEVILRCVPISNHLYFYWYRQILGQKVEFLVSFYNNEISEKSEIFDDQFSVERPDGSNFTLKIRSTKLEDSAMYFCASRDTRNNEQFFGPGTRLTVL.

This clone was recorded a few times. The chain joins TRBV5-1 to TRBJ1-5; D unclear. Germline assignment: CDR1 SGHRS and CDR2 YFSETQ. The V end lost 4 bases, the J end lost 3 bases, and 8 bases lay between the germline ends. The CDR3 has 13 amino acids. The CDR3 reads CASSGGFNQPQHF. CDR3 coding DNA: TGCGCCAGCAGCGGTGGGTTCAATCAGCCCCAGCATTTT.

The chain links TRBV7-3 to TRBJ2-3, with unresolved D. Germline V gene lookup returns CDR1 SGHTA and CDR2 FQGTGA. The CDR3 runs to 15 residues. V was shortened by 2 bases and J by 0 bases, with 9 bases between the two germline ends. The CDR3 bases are TGTGCCAGCAGCTTAGGGCTCGTTAGCACAGATACGCAGTATTTT. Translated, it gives CASSLGLVSTDTQYF.

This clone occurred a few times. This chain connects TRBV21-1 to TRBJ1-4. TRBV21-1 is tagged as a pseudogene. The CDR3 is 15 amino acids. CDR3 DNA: TGTGCCAGCAGCAACCGGGACCCAGTTTGGGAAAAACTGTTTTTT. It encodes CASSNRDPVWEKLFF.

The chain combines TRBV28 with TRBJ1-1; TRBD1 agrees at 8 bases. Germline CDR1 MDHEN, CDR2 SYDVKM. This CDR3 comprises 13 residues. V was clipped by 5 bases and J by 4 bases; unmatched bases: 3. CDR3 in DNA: TGTGCCAGCAGTCCCACAGGGGGCACTGAAGCTTTCTTT. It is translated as CASSPTGGTEAFF.

CDR3 DNA sequence: TGTGCCAGCAGCTTGGTTGGCCAGGGGGTTTGGGAGCAGTTCTTC. It translates to CASSLVGQGVWEQFF. This chain links TRBV5-6 with TRBJ2-1, with 7 bases identical to TRBD1. J gave up 10 bases and V 0 bases, and 10 bases lay outside the gene matches. Germline assignment: CDR1 SGHDT and CDR2 YYEEEE. The CDR3 is made up of 15 amino acids.

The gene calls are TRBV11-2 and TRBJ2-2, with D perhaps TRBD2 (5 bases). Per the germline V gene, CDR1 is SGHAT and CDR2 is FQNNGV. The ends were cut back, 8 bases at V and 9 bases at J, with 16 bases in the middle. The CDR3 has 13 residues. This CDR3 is CASRGDRRRELFF. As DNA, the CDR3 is TGTGCCAGCCGGGGAGACCGTAGAAGGGAGCTGTTTTTT.

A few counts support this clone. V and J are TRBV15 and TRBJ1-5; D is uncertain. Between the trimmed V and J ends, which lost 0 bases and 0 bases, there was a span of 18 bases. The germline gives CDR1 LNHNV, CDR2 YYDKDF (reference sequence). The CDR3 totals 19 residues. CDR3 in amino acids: CATSRDPGTLSFSNQPQHF. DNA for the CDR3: TGTGCCACCAGCAGAGATCCGGGCACACTTTCTTTTAGCAATCAGCCCCAGCATTTT.

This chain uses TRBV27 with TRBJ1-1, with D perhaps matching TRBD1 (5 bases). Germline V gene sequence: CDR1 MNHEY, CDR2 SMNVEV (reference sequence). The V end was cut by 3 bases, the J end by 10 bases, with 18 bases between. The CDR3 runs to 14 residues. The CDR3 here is CASSFEDGGSAAFF. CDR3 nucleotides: TGTGCCAGCAGTTTCGAGGACGGGGGTTCTGCAGCTTTCTTT.